The following is a T cell receptor beta chain sequence with its context. Using immunoSEQ multiplex PCR, the repertoire was profiled, and TCRdb retains in-frame clones only, with some absent. This table holds tens of thousands of clones, 80% to 90% found once. This entry is derived from a study of blood T cell repertoires in COVID-19. The germline gives CDR1 SGHRS, CDR2 YFSETQ. Trimming took 0 bases from V and 4 from J, leaving 12 bases between them. CDR3 length: 15 amino acids. This sequence was found in a man aged 80 or over in a cohort sampled during active COVID-19. V gene TRBV5-1 combines with J gene TRBJ2-3; D is undetermined. The sequencing sample was made of peripheral blood. Here the CDR3 DNA reads TGCGCCAGCAGCTTGGGGTTCGCGAAGCCAGATACGCAGTATTTT. Translated, it gives CASSLGFAKPDTQYF.